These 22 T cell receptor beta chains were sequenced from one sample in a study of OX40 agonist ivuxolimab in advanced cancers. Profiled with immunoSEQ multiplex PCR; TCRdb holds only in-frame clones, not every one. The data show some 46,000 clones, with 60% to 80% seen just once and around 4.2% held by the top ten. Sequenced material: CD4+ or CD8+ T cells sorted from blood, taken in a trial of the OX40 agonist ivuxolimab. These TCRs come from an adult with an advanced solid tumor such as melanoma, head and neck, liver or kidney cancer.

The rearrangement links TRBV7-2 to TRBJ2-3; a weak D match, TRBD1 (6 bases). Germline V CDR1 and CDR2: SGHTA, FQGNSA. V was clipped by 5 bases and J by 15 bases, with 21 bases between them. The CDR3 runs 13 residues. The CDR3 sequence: CASSTRRGNPAYF. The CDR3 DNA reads TGTGCCAGCAGCACACGTAGGGGGAACCCGGCATATTTT.

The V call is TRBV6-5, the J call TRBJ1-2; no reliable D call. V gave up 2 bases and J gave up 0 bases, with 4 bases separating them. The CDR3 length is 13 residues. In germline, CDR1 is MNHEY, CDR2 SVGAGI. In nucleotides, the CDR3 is TGTGCCAGCAGTTACGGACCTAACTATGGCTACACCTTC. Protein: CASSYGPNYGYTF.

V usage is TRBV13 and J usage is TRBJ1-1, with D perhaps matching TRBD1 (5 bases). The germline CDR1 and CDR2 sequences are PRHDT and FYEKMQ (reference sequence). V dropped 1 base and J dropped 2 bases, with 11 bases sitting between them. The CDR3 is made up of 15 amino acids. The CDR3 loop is CASSLVRGPNTEAFF. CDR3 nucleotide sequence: TGTGCCAGCAGCTTAGTTCGGGGACCCAACACTGAAGCTTTCTTT.

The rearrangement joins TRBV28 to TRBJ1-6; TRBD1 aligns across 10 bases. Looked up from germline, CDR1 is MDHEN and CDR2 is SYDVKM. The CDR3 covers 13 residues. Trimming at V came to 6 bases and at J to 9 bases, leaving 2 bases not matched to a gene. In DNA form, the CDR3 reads TGTGCCAGCAGATGGGACAGGGGTTCACCCCTCCACTTT. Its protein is CASRWDRGSPLHF.

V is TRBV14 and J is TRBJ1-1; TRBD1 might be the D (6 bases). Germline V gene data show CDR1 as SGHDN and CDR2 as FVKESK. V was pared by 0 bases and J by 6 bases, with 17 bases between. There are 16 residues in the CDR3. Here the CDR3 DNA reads TGTGCCAGCAGCCAAGAAGGCGTGGGGGCTAAATCTGAAGCTTTCTTT. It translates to CASSQEGVGAKSEAFF.

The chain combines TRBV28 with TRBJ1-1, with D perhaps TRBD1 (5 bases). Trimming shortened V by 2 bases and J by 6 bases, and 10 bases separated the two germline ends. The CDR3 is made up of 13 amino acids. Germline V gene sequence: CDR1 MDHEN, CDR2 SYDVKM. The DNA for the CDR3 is TGTGCCAGCAGTTTAGCGAGGGGACCTGAAGCTTTCTTT. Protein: CASSLARGPEAFF.

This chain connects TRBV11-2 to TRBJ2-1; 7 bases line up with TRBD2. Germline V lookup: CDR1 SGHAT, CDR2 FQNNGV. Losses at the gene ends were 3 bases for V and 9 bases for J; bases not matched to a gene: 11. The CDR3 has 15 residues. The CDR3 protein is CASSFSGGDLGEQFF. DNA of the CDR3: TGTGCCAGCAGCTTTTCGGGAGGTGATCTCGGTGAGCAGTTCTTC.

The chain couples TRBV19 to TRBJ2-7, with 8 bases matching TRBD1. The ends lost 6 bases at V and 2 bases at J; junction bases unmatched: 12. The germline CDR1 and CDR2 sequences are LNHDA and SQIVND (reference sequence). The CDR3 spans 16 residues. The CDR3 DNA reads TGTGCCAGTAGCCGGGATAGTATGGGACAGGCCTACGAGCAGTACTTC. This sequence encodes CASSRDSMGQAYEQYF.

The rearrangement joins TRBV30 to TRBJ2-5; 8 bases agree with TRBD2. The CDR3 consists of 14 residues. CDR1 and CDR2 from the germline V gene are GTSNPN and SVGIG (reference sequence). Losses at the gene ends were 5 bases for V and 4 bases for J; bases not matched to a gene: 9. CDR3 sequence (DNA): TGTGCCTGGGCCACGGGGCTAGCGGGAGAGACCCAGTACTTC. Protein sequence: CAWATGLAGETQYF.

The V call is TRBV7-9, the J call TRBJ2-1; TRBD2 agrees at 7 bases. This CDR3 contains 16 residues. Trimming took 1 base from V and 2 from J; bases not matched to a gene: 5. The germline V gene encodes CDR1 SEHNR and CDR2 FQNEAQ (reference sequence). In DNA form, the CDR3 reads TGTGCCAGCAGCTTAGGGCCTAGCGGTACCTACAATGAGCAGTTCTTC. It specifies CASSLGPSGTYNEQFF. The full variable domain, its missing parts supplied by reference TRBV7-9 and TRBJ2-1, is DTGVSQNPRHKITKRGQNVTFRCDPISEHNRLYWYRQTLGQGPEFLTYFQNEAQLEKSRLLSDRFSAERPKGSFSTLEIQRTEQGDSAMYLCASSLGPSGTYNEQFFGPGTRLTVL.

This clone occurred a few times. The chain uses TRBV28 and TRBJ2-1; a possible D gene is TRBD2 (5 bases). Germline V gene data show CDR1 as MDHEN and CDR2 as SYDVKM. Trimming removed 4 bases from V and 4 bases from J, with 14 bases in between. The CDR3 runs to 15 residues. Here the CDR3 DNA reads TGTGCCAGCAGTTCCATCAATACGGGGTACAATGAGCAGTTCTTC. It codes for CASSSINTGYNEQFF.

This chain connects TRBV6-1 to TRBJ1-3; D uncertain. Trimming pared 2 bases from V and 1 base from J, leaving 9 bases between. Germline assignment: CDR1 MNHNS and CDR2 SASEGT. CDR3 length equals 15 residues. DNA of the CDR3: TGTGCCAGCAGTGAAAGGGAGGGTTCTGGAAACACCATATATTTT. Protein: CASSEREGSGNTIYF.

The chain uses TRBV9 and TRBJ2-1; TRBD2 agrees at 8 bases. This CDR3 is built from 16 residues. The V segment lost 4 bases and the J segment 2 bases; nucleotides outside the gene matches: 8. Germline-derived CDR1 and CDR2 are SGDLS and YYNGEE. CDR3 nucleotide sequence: TGTGCCAGCAGCTACCTTGTAGCGGGGCCCTACAATGAGCAGTTCTTC. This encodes CASSYLVAGPYNEQFF.

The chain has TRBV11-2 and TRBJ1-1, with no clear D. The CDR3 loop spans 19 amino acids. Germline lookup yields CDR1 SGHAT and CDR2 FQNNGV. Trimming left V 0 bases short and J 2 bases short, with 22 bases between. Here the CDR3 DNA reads TGTGCCAGCAGCTTAGATTGGGTAGTCCTACAAGGGCGAAACACTGAAGCTTTCTTT. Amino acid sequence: CASSLDWVVLQGRNTEAFF.

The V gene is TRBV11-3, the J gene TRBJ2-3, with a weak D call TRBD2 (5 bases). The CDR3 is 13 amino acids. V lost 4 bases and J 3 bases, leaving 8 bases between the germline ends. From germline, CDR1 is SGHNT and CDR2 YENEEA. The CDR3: CASSYGLTDTQYF. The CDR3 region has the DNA TGTGCCAGCAGCTACGGACTGACAGATACGCAGTATTTT.

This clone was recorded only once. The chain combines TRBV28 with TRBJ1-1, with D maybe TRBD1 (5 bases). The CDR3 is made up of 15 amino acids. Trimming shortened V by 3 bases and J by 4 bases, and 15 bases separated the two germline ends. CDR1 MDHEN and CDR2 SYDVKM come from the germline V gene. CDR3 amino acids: CASSLGVWGGTEAFF. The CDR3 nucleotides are TGTGCCAGCAGTTTGGGGGTGTGGGGGGGCACTGAAGCTTTCTTT.

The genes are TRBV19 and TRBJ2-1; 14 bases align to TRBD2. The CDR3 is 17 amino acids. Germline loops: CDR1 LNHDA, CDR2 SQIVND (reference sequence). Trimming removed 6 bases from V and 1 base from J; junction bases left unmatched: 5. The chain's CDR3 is CASRLGTSGSSYNEQFF. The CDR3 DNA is TGTGCCAGTAGACTCGGGACTAGCGGGAGTTCCTACAATGAGCAGTTCTTC.

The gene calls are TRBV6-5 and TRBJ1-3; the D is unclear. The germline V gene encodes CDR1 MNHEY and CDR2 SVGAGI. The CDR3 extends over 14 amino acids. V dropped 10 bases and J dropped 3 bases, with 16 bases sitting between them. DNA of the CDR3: TGTGCCACCGAGAGGGTTCAAGGTGGAAACACCATATATTTT. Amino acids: CATERVQGGNTIYF.

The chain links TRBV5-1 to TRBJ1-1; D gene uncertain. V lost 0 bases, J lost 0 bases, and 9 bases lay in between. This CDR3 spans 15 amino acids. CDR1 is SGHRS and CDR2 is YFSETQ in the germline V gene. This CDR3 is CASSLDGQMNTEAFF. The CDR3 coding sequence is TGCGCCAGCAGCTTGGACGGTCAAATGAACACTGAAGCTTTCTTT.

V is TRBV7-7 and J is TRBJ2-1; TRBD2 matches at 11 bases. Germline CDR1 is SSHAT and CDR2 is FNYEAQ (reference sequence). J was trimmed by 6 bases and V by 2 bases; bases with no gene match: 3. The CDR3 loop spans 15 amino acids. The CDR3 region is CASSLTSGRFNEQFF. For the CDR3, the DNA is TGTGCCAGCAGCTTAACTAGCGGGAGATTCAATGAGCAGTTCTTC. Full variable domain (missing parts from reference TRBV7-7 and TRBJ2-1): GAGVSQSPRYKVTKRGQDVTLRCDPISSHATLYWYQQALGQGPEFLTYFNYEAQPDKSGLPSDRFSAERPEGSISTLTIQRTEQRDSAMYRCASSLTSGRFNEQFFGPGTRLTVL.

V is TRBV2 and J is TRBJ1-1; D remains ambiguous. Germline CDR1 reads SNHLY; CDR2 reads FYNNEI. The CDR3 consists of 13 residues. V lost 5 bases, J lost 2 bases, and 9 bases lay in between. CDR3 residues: CASSREFNTEAFF. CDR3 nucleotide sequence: TGTGCCAGCAGTCGAGAATTTAACACTGAAGCTTTCTTT.

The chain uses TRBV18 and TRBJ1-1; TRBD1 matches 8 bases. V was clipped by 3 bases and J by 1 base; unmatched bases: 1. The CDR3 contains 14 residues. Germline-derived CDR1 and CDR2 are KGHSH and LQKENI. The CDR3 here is CASSPQGANTEAFF. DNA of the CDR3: TGTGCCAGCTCACCCCAGGGGGCGAACACTGAAGCTTTCTTT.